The text below deals with one T cell receptor (beta chain). Some clones are missing from TCRdb's copy, which holds only in-frame ones; the method was immunoSEQ multiplex PCR. The sample lists 40,000 or so clones, approximately 86% occurring once. Germline V CDR1 and CDR2: MDHEN, SYDVKM. This CDR3 region has 13 residues. After removal of 6 bases from V and 2 bases from J, the junction contained 4 bases not matched to a gene. These data come from a study of blood T cell repertoires in COVID-19. The chain uses TRBV28 and TRBJ2-7; 7 positions agree with TRBD1. Specimen: peripheral blood. The receptor comes from a man in his forties or fifties with active COVID-19. Here the CDR3 DNA reads TGTGCCAGCAGCACGGGACAGACCTACGAGCAGTACTTC. It encodes CASSTGQTYEQYF.